The T cell receptor (beta chain) under discussion was sequenced for a study of T cell responses to AZD1222 COVID-19 vaccine. V lost 3 bases, J lost 4 bases, and 11 bases stayed unmatched. The CDR3 spans 16 residues. Germline CDR1 reads KGHSH; CDR2 reads LQKENI. A single count supports this clone. Generated by immunoSEQ multiplex PCR, the TCRdb table keeps only in-frame clones and is missing some. The sample includes tens of thousands of clones, 80% of them seen just once. Pooled samples include second doses given at about 4 or 12 weeks. The sequence came from an adult who received the AZD1222 COVID-19 vaccine. The chain links TRBV18 to TRBJ2-5, with 7 bases aligning to TRBD2. This specimen was peripheral blood, taken 28 days after the second AZD1222 dose. Here the CDR3 reads CASSPPGGPYGETQYF. The CDR3 nucleotides read TGTGCCAGCTCACCCCCGGGGGGTCCGTATGGAGAGACCCAGTACTTC.